This TCR beta chain was profiled in a study of Ad26.COV2.S vaccination and SARS-CoV-2 variants. Whole-study results and caveats: An underestimation of total T cell responses may have resulted from the TCR breadth and depth analyses.

Here immunoSEQ multiplex PCR was the method, and the copy in TCRdb shows in-frame clones only, minus some. This sample carries around 250,000 clones, roughly 89% of them seen once, and the ten largest clones take 2.5% to 3.5%. CDR1 and CDR2 from the germline V gene are SGHTA and FQGTGA. V gave up 6 bases and J gave up 1 base, with 9 bases separating them. This CDR3 is 13 amino acids long. Treatment specified: some 19 received Ad26.COV2.S at low or high dose, single or two shots; a few received placebo; per-sample allocation not given. It was on day 63 after the first vaccine or placebo injection that samples were taken. On this clone: Its antigen remains unknown.

This receptor was identified in a person aged 18-60 years who received the Ad26.COV2.S COVID-19 vaccine or a placebo. The source material was peripheral blood, sampled in a trial of Ad26.COV2.S vaccine versus placebo. The J gene is TRBJ1-1, the V gene TRBV7-3; TRBD1 is a possible D gene (6 bases). The CDR3 DNA reads TGTGCCAGCAGAACGGGACAGAACACTGAAGCTTTCTTT. It specifies CASRTGQNTEAFF.